Shown below are 10 T cell receptor beta chains from a single sample sequenced in a study of T-cell reconstitution after alpha-beta-depleted transplantation in children (dated by TCRdb to about 2016). Preparation of the library involved PCR. Sequenced on an Illumina HiSeq 2500. TCR libraries were prepared with molecular barcoding, using unique molecular identifiers to normalize TCRbeta repertoire quantification. TCRdb passed the public sequencing reads through fastp at Q25 and MiXCR, retaining productive beta sequences. One record per CDR3 amino acid sequence lists the most common genes and DNA. The sample has 200,000 to 300,000 distinct CDR3 sequences on record, about 12% of them singletons. The ten largest make up approximately 2.9% of the sample. Sequences were derived from PBMCs from the stem cell graft donor, sampled from the stem cell graft. Receptor source: a human donor who donated a stem cell graft to a child with acute lymphoblastic leukemia.

This clonotype showed up many times. The CDR3 nucleotides read TGTGCCAGCAGTTTAGCAGGGGGCGGTCACTATGGCTACACCTTC. It codes for CASSLAGGGHYGYTF. This chain connects TRBV5-5 to TRBJ1-2, with TRBD1 identical over 8 bases. CDR3 length: 15 residues. Germline V gene sequence: CDR1 SGHKS, CDR2 YYEKEE (reference sequence). The junction had 9 bases not matched to a gene; V was cut back by 5 bases and J by 3 bases.

This clonotype was counted ten times or more. The gene calls are TRBV5-1 and TRBJ1-5, with D maybe TRBD1 (5 bases). This CDR3 spans 14 amino acids. V was pared by 1 base and J by 3 bases, with 8 bases between. The V gene's germline CDR1 is SGHRS and CDR2 YFSETQ. CDR3 in DNA: TGCGCCAGCAGCTTGTCAGGGACCAATCAGCCCCAGCATTTT. This encodes CASSLSGTNQPQHF. The whole variable domain, filled in from reference TRBV5-1 and TRBJ1-5, reads KAGVTQTPRYLIKTRGQQVTLSCSPISGHRSVSWYQQTPGQGLQFLFEYFSETQRNKGNFPGRFSGRQFSNSRSEMNVSTLELGDSALYLCASSLSGTNQPQHFGDGTRLSIL.

This clonotype was recorded many times. The chain employs TRBV4-2 and TRBJ1-5, with 10 bases fitting TRBD1. Losses at the gene ends were 4 bases for V and 4 bases for J; bases not matched to a gene: 4. The CDR3 is 15 amino acids. Germline-derived CDR1 and CDR2 are LGHNA and YNFKEQ. The CDR3 sequence is CASSREDRGNQPQHF. In DNA form, the CDR3 reads TGTGCCAGCAGCCGAGAGGACAGGGGGAATCAGCCCCAGCATTTT.

The table lists this clonotype with many counts. The chain links TRBV28 to TRBJ1-1; D might be TRBD1 (6 bases). V was shortened by 4 bases and J by 4 bases, with 19 bases between the two germline ends. The CDR3 covers 16 residues. Germline V gene sequence: CDR1 MDHEN, CDR2 SYDVKM. This CDR3 reads CASSSFRGLPITEAFF. The CDR3 DNA follows: TGTGCCAGCAGTTCCTTCAGGGGTCTCCCCATCACTGAAGCTTTCTTT.

This clonotype was counted many times. The J gene is TRBJ2-3, the V gene TRBV20-1, with D unresolved. CDR1 DFQATT and CDR2 SNEGSKA come from the germline V gene (reference sequence). The V gene lost 3 bases and the J gene lost 1 base, with 11 bases spanning the gap. The CDR3 length is 14 residues. Written as DNA, the CDR3 is TGCAGTGCTAGTGAGTTTACCCGCACAGATACGCAGTATTTT. Encoded protein: CSASEFTRTDTQYF.

This clonotype came up once. With a much larger clone just one base away, this may be a read error. This sequence joins TRBV5-1 and TRBJ2-1, with D uncertain. The CDR3 is 14 amino acids. The V gene's germline CDR1 is SGHRS and CDR2 YFSETQ. V gave up 4 bases and J gave up 7 bases, with 15 bases separating them. The CDR3 DNA follows: TGCGCCAGCAGCCAAGTGAATCTACGGAATGAGCAGTTCTTC. This sequence encodes CASSQVNLRNEQFF.

J is TRBJ2-5 and V is TRBV18, with 7 bases lining up with TRBD1. The CDR3 has 14 amino acids. V lost 3 bases to trimming and J lost 5 bases; unmatched junction nucleotides: 6. Germline CDR1 KGHSH, CDR2 LQKENI. The DNA for the CDR3 is TGTGCCAGCTCACCTCCTACAGGGGTGGAGACCCAGTACTTC. It specifies CASSPPTGVETQYF.

This chain joins TRBV4-2 and TRBJ2-7, with 7 bases aligning to TRBD2. V shed 4 bases, J shed 3 bases, and the junction held 9 bases outside the gene matches. Germline V gene lookup returns CDR1 LGHNA and CDR2 YNFKEQ. This CDR3 spans 15 amino acids. DNA for the CDR3: TGTGCCAGCAGCCTTGGGGGGGACTACTTCTACGAGCAGTACTTC. This sequence encodes CASSLGGDYFYEQYF.

This clonotype was observed many times. The gene calls are TRBV29-1 and TRBJ2-1; TRBD2 matches at 7 bases. With 5 bases clipped from V and 5 bases from J, the junction kept 6 bases outside the gene matches. CDR3 size: 13 residues. The germline gives CDR1 SQVTM, CDR2 ANQGSEA. The CDR3 loop is CSVSAGDHNEQFF. The CDR3, as DNA: TGCAGCGTTTCTGCGGGGGACCACAATGAGCAGTTCTTC.

The rearrangement joins TRBV20-1 to TRBJ1-3, with 7 nucleotides matching TRBD1. After removal of 5 bases from V and 0 bases from J, the junction contained 4 bases not matched to a gene. Per the germline V gene, CDR1 is DFQATT and CDR2 is SNEGSKA (reference sequence). The CDR3 contains 14 residues. CDR3 amino acids: CSAPRDSSGNTIYF. The CDR3, as DNA: TGCAGTGCTCCCCGGGACAGCTCTGGAAACACCATATATTTT.